Listed below are T cell receptor beta chains from one sample, sequenced in a study of blood T cell repertoires in COVID-19. Profiling relied on immunoSEQ multiplex PCR, and the TCRdb table lists in-frame clones only, not all of them. The repertoire includes approximately 110,000 clones, approximately 90% of them detected once, and around 2% sits in the top ten. Sequences were obtained from peripheral blood. These receptors were collected from a man over 45 with COVID-19, enrolled during active disease. Both conserved end residues are part of each CDR3. Each record gives: CDR3 DNA, CDR3 protein, V gene, clone size, D gene, J gene. The D gene is left open where the match is weak. The size field is filled for only some rows; it gives once, few, many or a size class.

TGTGCCAGCAGCCATCGACAGGGAGAAGCTTTCTTT	CASSHRQGEAFF	TRBV6-6	-	TRBD1	TRBJ1-1
TGTGCCAGCGGTCCTTATCGGGACTTGGTGACCCAGTACTTC	CASGPYRDLVTQYF	TRBV28	-	-	TRBJ2-5
TGCGCCAGCAGCTTGCCGGGACAGGACACTGAAGCTTTCTTT	CASSLPGQDTEAFF	TRBV5-1	-	TRBD1	TRBJ1-1
TGTGCCAGCACCCGGTACCAAGAGACCCAGTACTTC	CASTRYQETQYF	TRBV2	-	-	TRBJ2-5
TGCGCCAGCAGCCAAGGGGCGACTAGGGCTAGCAATGAGCAGTTCTTC	CASSQGATRASNEQFF	TRBV4-1	once	-	TRBJ2-1
TGTGCCAGCAGCGAGGGACTAGTCACAGATACGCAGTATTTT	CASSEGLVTDTQYF	TRBV9	-	TRBD2	TRBJ2-3
TGTGCCAGCAGCTGGGACAGCTCCACCGGGGAGCTGTTTTTT	CASSWDSSTGELFF	TRBV7-9	-	TRBD1	TRBJ2-2
TGTGCCAGTAGTATCGGACAGACGGGTCTCAATGAGCAGTTCTTC	CASSIGQTGLNEQFF	TRBV19	once	-	TRBJ2-1
TGTGCCAGCAGCCCTTCACTAGCGGCCAGAGATACGCAGTATTTT	CASSPSLAARDTQYF	TRBV5-4	few	TRBD2	TRBJ2-3
TGTGCCAGCAGCCCCGGGACAGGGAGCAATCAGCCCCAGCATTTT	CASSPGTGSNQPQHF	TRBV5-6	-	TRBD1	TRBJ1-5
TGCGCCAGCAGCTTGGGTCAGGGGGCCCAAGAGACCCAGTACTTC	CASSLGQGAQETQYF	TRBV5-1	-	TRBD1	TRBJ2-5
TGTGCCAGCAGTTCTGGTAGCGGGCCAAAGGCCGAGACCCAGTACTTC	CASSSGSGPKAETQYF	TRBV6-5	-	TRBD2	TRBJ2-5
TGTGCCAGTAGACCCCATGGACTAGCGGGCGACTCCTACGAGCAGTACTTC	CASRPHGLAGDSYEQYF	TRBV19	-	TRBD2	TRBJ2-7
TGTGCCAGCAGATTTGGAGAGGGGGTGGGAAAGACCCAGTACTTC	CASRFGEGVGKTQYF	TRBV5-6	-	-	TRBJ2-5
TGTGCCAGCAGCCCCAGCGCTAACTATGGCTACACCTTC	CASSPSANYGYTF	TRBV5-6	once	-	TRBJ1-2
TGTGCCAGCAGCAAAGAAGGGAGTGATGGCACAGATACGCAGTATTTT	CASSKEGSDGTDTQYF	TRBV21-1	-	-	TRBJ2-3
TGTGCCAGCGAGCGGGTCTCCTACAATGAGCAGTTCTTC	CASERVSYNEQFF	TRBV6-5	-	-	TRBJ2-1
TGTGCCTGGACCTCCCAGAACTCCTACAATGAGCAGTTCTTC	CAWTSQNSYNEQFF	TRBV30	-	-	TRBJ2-1
TGTGCCAGCAGTGTAGTGAGCACTGAAGCTTTCTTT	CASSVVSTEAFF	TRBV28	few	-	TRBJ1-1
TGCGCCAGCAGCACGGGACTAGCGGGGAGCCTTAATGAGCAGTTCTTC	CASSTGLAGSLNEQFF	TRBV5-1	-	TRBD2	TRBJ2-1
TGTGCCAGCTCACCAAGTTGGGGTGGGGGCGACACTGAAGCTTTCTTT	CASSPSWGGGDTEAFF	TRBV18	-	-	TRBJ1-1
TGTGCTAGTGGTTTGCAACTAGGAAGTGAGCAGTTCTTC	CASGLQLGSEQFF	TRBV12-5	-	-	TRBJ2-1
TGCGCCAGCAGTCCGGACAGGGGTTCAGATACGCAGTATTTT	CASSPDRGSDTQYF	TRBV5-1	-	TRBD1	TRBJ2-3
TGTGCCAGCGGAAGACAGGGGGACTACTCTGGGGCCAACGTCCTGACTTTC	CASGRQGDYSGANVLTF	TRBV9	once	TRBD1	TRBJ2-6
TGTGCCAGCAGCTTGTCCGGGACCGGGGAGCTGTTTTTT	CASSLSGTGELFF	TRBV11-2	-	-	TRBJ2-2
TGTGCTAGTGGTTTAGGGGGTAACACTGAAGCTTTCTTT	CASGLGGNTEAFF	TRBV12-5	-	-	TRBJ1-1
TGTGCCAGCAGTTACTCGCTGGGTACTAGGGCCTACGAGCAGTACTTC	CASSYSLGTRAYEQYF	TRBV6-5	-	-	TRBJ2-7
TGTGCCAGCAGCTGGGGACACCAGGAGAACACTGAAGCTTTCTTT	CASSWGHQENTEAFF	TRBV9	-	-	TRBJ1-1
TGTGCCAGTAGTATAGGATTCCGGCTAGCGGGAGGGTACGAGCAGTACTTC	CASSIGFRLAGGYEQYF	TRBV19	-	TRBD2	TRBJ2-7
TGTGCCAGCAGCTTGCCGGCTAGCGGGAGTGAGACCCAGTACTTC	CASSLPASGSETQYF	TRBV5-4	-	TRBD2	TRBJ2-5
TGTGCCAGCAGTTACCGCCTACTAGGTGGCACCGGGGAGCTGTTTTTT	CASSYRLLGGTGELFF	TRBV6-5	-	-	TRBJ2-2
TGTGCCAGCAGCGCCGACGGGGGGACTTCGTCGGCCCAGTACTTC	CASSADGGTSSAQYF	TRBV9	-	TRBD2	TRBJ2-5
TGTGCCAGCAGCTTAGGTAGTAGCGGGGCCAGCTACAATGAGCAGTTCTTC	CASSLGSSGASYNEQFF	TRBV7-6	-	TRBD2	TRBJ2-1
TGTGCCAGCAGCTTTTCATCTAGTTATGCCTACACCTTC	CASSFSSSYAYTF	TRBV5-4	once	-	TRBJ1-2
TGTGCCAGCTGGAAGGGGACTAGCGGTCCCCTCAAGTACTTC	CASWKGTSGPLKYF	TRBV27	-	TRBD2	TRBJ2-5
TGTGCCAGCAGTGAAGCGCCTGGGTACGGGGTTGAAAAACTGTTTTTT	CASSEAPGYGVEKLFF	TRBV2	-	-	TRBJ1-4
TGTGCCAGCAGCTTAGTGGGACAGGGAAAAGCTTTCTTT	CASSLVGQGKAFF	TRBV7-3	-	TRBD1	TRBJ1-1
TGTGCCATCAGTCCCCAGGGTGGTAATGGTGAACTGTTTTTT	CAISPQGGNGELFF	TRBV10-3	-	-	TRBJ1-4
TGTGCCAGCACCCCGCGGACTAGCCGCAGCAATGAGCAGTTCTTC	CASTPRTSRSNEQFF	TRBV2	once	TRBD2	TRBJ2-1
TGTGCCACCAGCAGAGAACTAGCGGGAGAGATCACAGATACGCAGTATTTT	CATSRELAGEITDTQYF	TRBV15	-	TRBD2	TRBJ2-3
TGTGCCAGCAGCTTAGCGACAGGGGGCACCGGGGAGCTGTTTTTT	CASSLATGGTGELFF	TRBV7-8	-	TRBD1	TRBJ2-2
TGTGCCAGTAGTTCCCGGACTAGCGGGAGGGACGATGAGCAGTTCTTC	CASSSRTSGRDDEQFF	TRBV19	-	TRBD2	TRBJ2-1
TGTGCCAGCAGCGTAGCTACAGGGGGGATTGGAGACCAAGAGACCCAGTACTTC	CASSVATGGIGDQETQYF	TRBV9	-	TRBD1	TRBJ2-5
TGTGCCAGCAGCTTGCAGGGGTGGAATGAAAAACTGTTTTTT	CASSLQGWNEKLFF	TRBV7-2	-	-	TRBJ1-4
TGTGCCAGAAGCTTGGACGGGGAGGGTGGCACTGAAGCTTTCTTT	CARSLDGEGGTEAFF	TRBV5-3	-	-	TRBJ1-1
TGTGCCAGCAGTTCTCCGACAGGGCCTAGCACAGATACGCAGTATTTT	CASSSPTGPSTDTQYF	TRBV27	-	TRBD1	TRBJ2-3
TGTGCCAGCAGCTTAGGACAGGGACGAGGAAAACTGTTTTTT	CASSLGQGRGKLFF	TRBV7-2	-	TRBD1	TRBJ1-4
TGTGCCAGCAGCCTTCTGGGGACAGGGAACAATGAGCAGTTCTTC	CASSLLGTGNNEQFF	TRBV9	-	TRBD1	TRBJ2-1
TGTGCCAGCAGCTCAGATAACAGGGGCTTCACTGAAGCTTTCTTT	CASSSDNRGFTEAFF	TRBV5-4	-	TRBD1	TRBJ1-1
TGTGCCAGTCTACTAGCGGGCCGAACCGGGGAGCTGTTTTTT	CASLLAGRTGELFF	TRBV7-9	-	TRBD2	TRBJ2-2
TGTGCCAGCAGTTACTCGGGAGCGGGTCACTACGAGCAGTACTTC	CASSYSGAGHYEQYF	TRBV6-2/TRBV6-3	once	-	TRBJ2-7
TGTGCCAGCAGTTTGGGCTACACCTATGGCTACACCTTC	CASSLGYTYGYTF	TRBV12-3/TRBV12-4	-	-	TRBJ1-2